This TCR beta chain was captured in a study of Ad26.COV2.S vaccination and SARS-CoV-2 variants. TCRdb keeps only in-frame clones here, not all; method: immunoSEQ multiplex PCR. The top ten clones hold around 2% of a sample with some 290,000 clones, roughly 86% of them seen once. The V and J ends lost 1 base and 8 bases respectively, with 17 bases between them. The length of the CDR3 is 15 residues. Germline V CDR1 and CDR2: SGHVS, FNYEAQ. The treatment was: about 20 received Ad26.COV2.S at low or high dose, single or two shots; about 5 received placebo; per-sample allocation not given. Samples came from day 63 after the first vaccine or placebo injection. It was an adult aged 18-55 years in Boston who was the donor.

V and J are TRBV7-6 and TRBJ1-2; TRBD1 is a possible D gene (5 bases). The sequence came from a person between 18 and 65 years old who received the Ad26.COV2.S COVID-19 vaccine or a placebo. Sequencing was performed on peripheral blood, taken in a trial of Ad26.COV2.S vaccine versus placebo. CDR3 DNA sequence: TGTGCCAGCAGCTTAGACTTAGGGGATTTGACGGGCTACACCTTC. Its protein product is CASSLDLGDLTGYTF.